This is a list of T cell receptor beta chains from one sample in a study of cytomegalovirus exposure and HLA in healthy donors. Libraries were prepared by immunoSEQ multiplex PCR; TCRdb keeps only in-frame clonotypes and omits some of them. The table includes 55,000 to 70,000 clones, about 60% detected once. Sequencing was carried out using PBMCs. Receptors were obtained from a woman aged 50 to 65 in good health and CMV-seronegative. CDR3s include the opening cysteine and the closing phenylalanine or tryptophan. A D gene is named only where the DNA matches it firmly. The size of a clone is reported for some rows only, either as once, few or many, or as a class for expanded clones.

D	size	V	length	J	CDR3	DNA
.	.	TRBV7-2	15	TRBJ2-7	CASSLVFIGVYEQYF	TGTGCCAGCAGCTTAGTTTTCATCGGGGTCTACGAGCAGTACTTC
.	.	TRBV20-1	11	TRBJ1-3	CSAPLADTIYF	TGCAGTGCTCCCCTTGCGGACACCATATATTTT
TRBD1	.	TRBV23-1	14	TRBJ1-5	CASSQGQGGQPQHF	TGCGCCAGCAGTCAAGGACAGGGGGGGCAGCCCCAGCATTTT
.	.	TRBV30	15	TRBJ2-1	CAWTTGTRQLDEQFF	TGTGCCTGGACTACCGGGACTCGCCAACTGGATGAGCAGTTCTTC
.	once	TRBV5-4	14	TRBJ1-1	CASILEPMNTEAFF	TGTGCCAGCATCTTAGAGCCAATGAACACTGAAGCTTTCTTT
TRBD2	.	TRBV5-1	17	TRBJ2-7	CASSANTVLAGTYEQYF	TGCGCCAGCAGCGCTAATACCGTACTAGCGGGCACCTACGAGCAGTACTTC
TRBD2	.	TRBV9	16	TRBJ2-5	CASSVAPLAGEETQYF	TGTGCCAGCAGCGTAGCCCCACTAGCGGGAGAAGAGACCCAGTACTTC
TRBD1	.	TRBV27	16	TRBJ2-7	CASSSYLAGGPSEQYF	TGTGCCAGCAGTTCCTACCTTGCAGGGGGACCTTCCGAGCAGTACTTC
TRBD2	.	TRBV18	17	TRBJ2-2	CASSPLTSGDYTGELFF	TGTGCCAGCTCACCGCTGACTAGCGGGGATTACACCGGGGAGCTGTTTTTT
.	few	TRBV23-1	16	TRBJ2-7	CASSQFWWEAPYEQYF	TGCGCCAGCAGTCAATTTTGGTGGGAGGCTCCTTACGAGCAGTACTTC
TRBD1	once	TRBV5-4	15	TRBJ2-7	CASSSRTGGGYEQYF	TGTGCCAGCAGCTCCAGGACAGGGGGCGGCTACGAGCAGTACTTC
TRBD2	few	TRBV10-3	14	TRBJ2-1	CAISELAGGYEQFF	TGTGCCATCAGTGAACTAGCGGGAGGATATGAGCAGTTCTTC
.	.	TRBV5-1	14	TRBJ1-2	CASSSTGLGYGYTF	TGCGCCAGCAGCTCAACAGGGTTGGGCTATGGCTACACCTTC
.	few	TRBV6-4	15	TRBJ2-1	CASSDVLWTNNEQFF	TGTGCCAGCAGTGATGTCCTCTGGACTAACAATGAGCAGTTCTTC
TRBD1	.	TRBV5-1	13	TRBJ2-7	CASSGQGTYEQYF	TGCGCCAGCAGCGGACAGGGGACCTACGAGCAGTACTTC
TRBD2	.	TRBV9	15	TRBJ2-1	CASSEGLADYNEQFF	TGTGCCAGCAGCGAGGGACTAGCGGATTACAATGAGCAGTTCTTC
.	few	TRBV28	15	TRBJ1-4	CASSLWGGGDEKLFF	TGTGCCAGCAGTTTATGGGGGGGAGGAGACGAAAAACTGTTTTTT
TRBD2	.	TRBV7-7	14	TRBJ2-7	CASSLTGTSNEQYF	TGTGCTAGCAGCTTAACCGGGACTAGTAACGAGCAGTACTTC
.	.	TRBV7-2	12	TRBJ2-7	CASSSTVYEQYF	TGTGCCAGCAGCTCGACAGTCTACGAGCAGTACTTC
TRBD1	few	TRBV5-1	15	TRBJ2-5	CASSAQQGNGETQYF	TGCGCCAGCAGCGCCCAACAGGGGAATGGGGAGACCCAGTACTTC
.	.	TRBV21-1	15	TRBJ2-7	CASILLAGGPGEQYF	TGTGCCAGCATCCTACTAGCGGGAGGGCCGGGAGAGCAGTACTTC
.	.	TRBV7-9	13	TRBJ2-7	CASAKSISYEQYF	TGTGCCAGTGCGAAGTCCATCTCCTACGAGCAGTACTTC
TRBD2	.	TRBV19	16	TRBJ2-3	CASSSGRLISTDTQYF	TGTGCCAGTAGTAGCGGGAGGCTCATTAGCACAGATACGCAGTATTTT
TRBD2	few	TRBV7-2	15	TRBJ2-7	CASRRLAGAPVEQYF	TGTGCCAGCAGACGACTAGCGGGAGCCCCCGTCGAGCAGTACTTC
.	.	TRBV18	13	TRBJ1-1	CASSPRGYTEAFF	TGTGCCAGCTCACCCAGAGGGTATACTGAAGCTTTCTTT
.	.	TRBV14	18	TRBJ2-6	CASSLAHRGPSGANVLTF	TGTGCCAGCAGCCTCGCACATAGAGGCCCCTCTGGGGCCAACGTCCTGACTTTC
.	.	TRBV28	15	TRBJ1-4	CASTPTRGGYEKLFF	TGTGCCAGCACCCCCACGCGGGGGGGTTACGAAAAACTGTTTTTT
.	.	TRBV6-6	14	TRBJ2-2	CASKERGLPGELFF	TGTGCCAGCAAAGAAAGGGGTTTACCCGGGGAGCTGTTTTTT
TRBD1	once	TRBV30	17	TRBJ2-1	CAWSGPGQGVSYNEQFF	TGTGCCTGGAGTGGACCCGGACAGGGGGTTTCCTACAATGAGCAGTTCTTC
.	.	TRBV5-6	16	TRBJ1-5	CASSLFGSRSNQPQHF	TGTGCCAGCAGCTTGTTCGGGTCGCGCAGCAATCAGCCCCAGCATTTT